The text below deals with one TCR beta chain. Its antigen is as yet unknown. The entry originates in a study of shared clonotypes between healthy human individuals. The study's findings and limits: Shared clonotypes: 4.5% to 6.5% naive CD4, 3.5% to 4% naive CD8, around 2.2% memory CD4, 0.4% to 0.45% memory CD8.

The CDR3 is 15 residues long. With 3 bases removed from V and 1 base from J, the gap between germline ends came to 11 bases. Germline-derived CDR1 and CDR2 are MGHDK and SYGVNS. Genomic DNA from each subset was divided evenly over several immunoSEQ plates. Clones were sequenced by immunoSEQ multiplex PCR, and TCRdb holds only the in-frame ones, with some missing. The sample includes roughly 640,000 clones, approximately 74% of them seen just once. The sample consisted of memory CD4+ T cells sorted from blood. Documented subset: CD45RA-negative fraction. This sequence was found in a woman under 40 in good health. The rearrangement uses TRBV25-1 and TRBJ2-3; D might be TRBD2 (5 bases). CDR3: CASSDEGWGTDTQYF. The DNA for the CDR3 is TGTGCCAGCAGTGATGAGGGTTGGGGCACAGATACGCAGTATTTT.